This TCR beta chain was recorded in a study of blood T cells in healthy people across ages. Study results and limitations: Relative to aged donors, long-lived donors carried more naive CD4+ cells and displayed higher diversity. Investigators viewed diversity estimates from one million T cells as underestimates, the study reported. Roughly linearly, TCR beta diversity per million T cells fell as age increased.

With regard to this clonotype: The antigen is not known.

Germline lookup yields CDR1 MDHEN and CDR2 SYDVKM. The CDR3 is 15 amino acids. A sample-barcoded 5' primer and a J-beta primer mix were used in a second PCR of about 7 to 11 cycles. A minimum of 2.5 million CDR3-containing paired-end reads was obtained for each sample. One entry per CDR3 protein results from TCRdb running MiXCR on the 5' RACE reads. The sample holds hundreds of thousands of distinct CDR3 sequences; 58% are singletons and the top ten take around 20%. The receptor was derived from a man under 40 in good health. Specimen: blood. V gene TRBV28 combines with J gene TRBJ2-1, with TRBD2 matching over 8 bases. The J call is in doubt because the DNA end fits TRBJ2-7 better. Here the CDR3 reads CASSIAGSSYNEQYF. In DNA form, the CDR3 reads TGTGCCAGCAGTATAGCGGGAAGCTCCTACAATGAGCAGTACTTC.